Reported below is one T cell receptor (beta chain). The data stem from a study of blood T cell repertoires in COVID-19. The overall study: Sources were T cells, B-cell-depleted T cells, or PBMCs; the material itself was cDNA or gDNA.

This CDR3 region has 13 residues. Germline trimming cut 2 bases from V and 4 bases from J; bases unmatched to any gene: 1. Germline loops: CDR1 MNHNS, CDR2 SASEGT. Generated by immunoSEQ multiplex PCR, the TCRdb table keeps only in-frame clones and is missing some. This sample has fewer than 350,000 clones; nearly 90% occur once, and the top ten carry roughly 1.6%. Participants spanned ages about 18 to 95 years and resided in some 22 US areas. This chain uses TRBV6-1 with TRBJ1-2; 7 nucleotides line up with TRBD1. The sample comprised PBMCs or T cells enriched from blood (not recorded which). This receptor was obtained from a woman under 30 with acute COVID-19. The CDR3 here is CASSERQGYGYTF. The DNA of the CDR3 is TGTGCCAGCAGTGAAAGACAGGGCTATGGCTACACCTTC.